Sequencing of this T cell receptor beta chain was carried out in a study of T cell changes during pregnancy in multiple sclerosis. The method was immunoSEQ multiplex PCR; TCRdb's version includes in-frame clones alone and lacks a portion of them. This sample has 38,000 or so clones, with more than 90% found just once. As concerns this clone: The identical CDR3 is also encoded by other nucleotide sequences in the sample.

CDR3 length equals 16 residues. Germline-derived CDR1 and CDR2 are SGHVS and FQNEAQ. The V end was cut by 5 bases, the J end by 1 base, with 18 bases between. Sample: CD8+ T cells from peripheral blood mononuclear cells, taken in the first trimester of pregnancy. This sequence was found in a female donor with multiple sclerosis, enrolled in a pregnancy study. The chain recombines TRBV7-8 with TRBJ2-7; a weak D match, TRBD2 (6 bases). DNA of the CDR3: TGTGCCAGCAGCCCCCTACGGGGGTGGGATTCCTACGAGCAGTACTTC. This translates into CASSPLRGWDSYEQYF.